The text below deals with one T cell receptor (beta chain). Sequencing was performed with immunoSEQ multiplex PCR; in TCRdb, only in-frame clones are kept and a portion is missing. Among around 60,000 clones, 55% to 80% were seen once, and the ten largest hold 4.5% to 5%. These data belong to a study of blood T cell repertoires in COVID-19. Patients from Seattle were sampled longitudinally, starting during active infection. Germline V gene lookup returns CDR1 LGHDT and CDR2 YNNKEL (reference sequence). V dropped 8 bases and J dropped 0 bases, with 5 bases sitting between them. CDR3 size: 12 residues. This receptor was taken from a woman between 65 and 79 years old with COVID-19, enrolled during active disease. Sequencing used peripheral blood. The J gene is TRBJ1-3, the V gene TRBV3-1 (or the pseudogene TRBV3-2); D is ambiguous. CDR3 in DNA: TGTGCCAGCGGACTCTCTGGAAACACCATATATTTT. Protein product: CASGLSGNTIYF.